A single sample is the source of the 2 T cell receptor beta chains below, sequenced in a study of cytomegalovirus exposure and HLA in healthy donors. The PCR contained 60 Vbeta and 13 Jbeta primers. The table came from immunoSEQ multiplex PCR; TCRdb's copy has only in-frame clones and leaves some out. The table shows some 110,000 clones, with roughly three quarters occurring only once. The sequencing input was PBMCs. The receptors come from a man aged 30 to 39 in good health and CMV-seronegative.

In nucleotides, the CDR3 is TGTGCCAGCAGGGGACAGCAACCCTATAATTCACCCCTCCACTTT. Residues: CASRGQQPYNSPLHF. V usage is TRBV2 and J usage is TRBJ1-6; 7 bases map to TRBD1. Germline assignment: CDR1 SNHLY and CDR2 FYNNEI. This CDR3 is 15 amino acids long. The V and J ends lost 6 bases and 2 bases, in that order; junction bases with no gene match: 4.

The chain recombines TRBV6-5 with TRBJ2-1; D is unresolved. V dropped 11 bases and J dropped 0 bases, with 11 bases sitting between them. The germline CDR1 and CDR2 sequences are MNHEY and SVGAGI. This CDR3 has 13 residues. The CDR3 sequence is CACRGTSYNEQFF. CDR3 nucleotides: TGTGCCTGCCGAGGAACCTCCTACAATGAGCAGTTCTTC.